What follows is one T cell receptor beta chain and its context. Its specificity is unknown. The V segment lost 5 bases and the J segment 4 bases; nucleotides outside the gene matches: 8. The CDR3 spans 15 residues. Germline V gene data show CDR1 as SGHTA and CDR2 as FQGNSA. This sample is part of a study of T-cell memory formation after mild COVID-19. Study-wide background: Largely, TCR clusters stayed within a single donor. Study-wide findings and caveats: For contracting clones, CD4+ ones sat mainly in CM and EM, CD8+ in EMRA. Memory cells collected pre-infection included some clones that later responded, suggesting cross-reactive memory joined.

A 5'RACE reaction primed in the constant segment made cDNA libraries of TCR alpha and TCR beta, and these carried sample barcodes and UMIs. TCRdb itself ran the 5' RACE reads through MiXCR, one entry per CDR3 protein. The table includes approximately 300,000 distinct CDR3 sequences, 8% to 10% detected once. The clonotype comes from a man aged 18 to 30 who had mild COVID-19 (a few samples of this study predate the infection). Cell type and time point are not known. The chain combines TRBV7-2 with TRBJ1-2; 9 bases line up with TRBD1. Sample: PBMCs or a T cell subset sorted from them (not recorded which). This CDR3 is CASSPTGTGSYGYTF. CDR3 in DNA: TGTGCCAGCAGCCCTACCGGGACAGGGTCCTATGGCTACACCTTC.